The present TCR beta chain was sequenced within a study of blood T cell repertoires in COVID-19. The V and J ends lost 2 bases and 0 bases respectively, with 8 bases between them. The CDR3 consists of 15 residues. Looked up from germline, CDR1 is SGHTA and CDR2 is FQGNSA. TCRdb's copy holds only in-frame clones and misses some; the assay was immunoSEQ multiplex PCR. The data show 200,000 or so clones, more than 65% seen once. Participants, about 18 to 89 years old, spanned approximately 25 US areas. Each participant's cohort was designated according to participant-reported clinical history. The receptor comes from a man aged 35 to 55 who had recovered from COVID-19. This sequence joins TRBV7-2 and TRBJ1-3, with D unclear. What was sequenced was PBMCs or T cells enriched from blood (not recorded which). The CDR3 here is CASSLIAGSGNTIYF. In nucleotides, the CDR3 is TGTGCCAGCAGCTTAATCGCAGGCTCTGGAAACACCATATATTTT.